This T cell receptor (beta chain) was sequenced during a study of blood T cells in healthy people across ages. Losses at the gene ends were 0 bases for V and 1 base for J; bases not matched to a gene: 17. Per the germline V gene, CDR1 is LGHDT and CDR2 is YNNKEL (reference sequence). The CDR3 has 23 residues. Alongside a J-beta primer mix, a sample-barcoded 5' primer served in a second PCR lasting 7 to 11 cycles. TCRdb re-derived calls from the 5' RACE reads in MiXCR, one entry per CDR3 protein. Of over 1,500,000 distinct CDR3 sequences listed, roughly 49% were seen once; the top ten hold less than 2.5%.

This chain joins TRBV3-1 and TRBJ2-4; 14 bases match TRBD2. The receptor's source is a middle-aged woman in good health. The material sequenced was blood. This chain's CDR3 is CASSQDRGSWGLAGVGAKNIQYF. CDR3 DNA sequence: TGTGCCAGCAGCCAAGATCGGGGTTCCTGGGGACTAGCGGGGGTAGGGGCCAAAAACATTCAGTACTTC.